These T cell receptor beta chains were read from a single sample in a study of early stage breast cancer tumors. Method: immunoSEQ multiplex PCR; TCRdb's copy keeps in-frame clones and lacks some. The data show about 21,000 clones, roughly three quarters seen once. The material sequenced was blood. These receptors all come from a person in their sixties with breast cancer. CDR3s include the opening cysteine and the closing phenylalanine or tryptophan. The D gene is left open where the match is weak. For some rows the clone size is stated as once, few or many, or as a class when expanded; others skip it.

cdr3_aa cdr3_nt j_call clone_size v_call d_call
CASSLDGSQYTF TGTGCCAGCAGCTTGGATGGGTCTCAGTACACCTTC TRBJ1-2 - TRBV5-4 -
CASSSTENTEAFF TGTGCCAGCAGCTCTACAGAGAACACTGAAGCTTTCTTT TRBJ1-1 - TRBV11-2 -
CASSVQGNTGELFF TGTGCCAGTAGTGTACAGGGGAACACCGGGGAGCTGTTTTTT TRBJ2-2 - TRBV19 -
CAISESAGSWYEQYF TGTGCCATCAGTGAGTCTGCAGGGTCCTGGTACGAGCAGTACTTC TRBJ2-7 - TRBV10-3 -
CASSSRVLNEKLFF TGCGCCAGCAGCTCAAGGGTCTTGAATGAAAAACTGTTTTTT TRBJ1-4 - TRBV5-1 -
CASSLGGNTQYF TGTGCCAGCAGCCTCGGGGGAAATACGCAGTATTTT TRBJ2-3 - TRBV5-6 -
CASSIGAGSNTEAFF TGTGCCAGTAGTATAGGTGCAGGGTCGAACACTGAAGCTTTCTTT TRBJ1-1 - TRBV19 -
CASSAKPGQMNTEAFF TGTGCCAGCAGCGCGAAACCGGGACAGATGAACACTGAAGCTTTCTTT TRBJ1-1 few TRBV9 TRBD1
CASSLDWSGRRYEQYF TGTGCCAGCAGCTTAGATTGGAGCGGGAGGAGGTACGAGCAGTACTTC TRBJ2-7 - TRBV11-2 TRBD2
CSVDHPQGNSPYEQYF TGCAGCGTTGACCATCCACAGGGAAACTCTCCCTACGAGCAGTACTTC TRBJ2-7 - TRBV29-1 -
CASSLIRAPNTEAFF TGTGCCAGCAGTTTAATAAGGGCCCCGAACACTGAAGCTTTCTTT TRBJ1-1 once TRBV28 -
CASSIGLGYEQYF TGTGCCAGTAGTATAGGATTGGGCTACGAGCAGTACTTC TRBJ2-7 once TRBV19 -
CASSETAANTEAFF TGTGCCAGCAGTGAAACGGCAGCAAACACTGAAGCTTTCTTT TRBJ1-1 - TRBV6-4 -
CASSLVGAVSYEQYF TGTGCCAGCAGCTTAGTCGGGGCGGTAAGCTACGAGCAGTACTTC TRBJ2-7 once TRBV11-3 -
CAWSVFVARLNYEQYF TGTGCCTGGAGTGTTTTCGTAGCACGCCTGAACTACGAGCAGTACTTC TRBJ2-7 - TRBV30 -
CARELAGETQYF TGTGCCAGAGAGCTAGCGGGAGAGACCCAGTACTTC TRBJ2-5 - TRBV2 TRBD2
CSAEQGYGYTF TGCAGTGCCGAACAGGGGTATGGCTACACCTTC TRBJ1-2 - TRBV20-1 TRBD1
CASSLGQGPGKQYF TGTGCCAGCAGCCTCGGACAGGGCCCGGGTAAGCAGTACTTC TRBJ2-7 - TRBV7-9 TRBD1
CASSGGRWSNQPQHF TGTGCCAGCAGCGGAGGGAGATGGAGCAATCAGCCCCAGCATTTT TRBJ1-5 once TRBV5-6 -
CSAGYHYEQYF TGCAGTGCTGGATACCACTACGAGCAGTACTTC TRBJ2-7 - TRBV20-1 -
CASSLVVPGTGELFF TGCGCCAGCAGCTTGGTTGTCCCGGGCACCGGGGAGCTGTTTTTT TRBJ2-2 - TRBV5-1 -
CASSQSWAGQPEQFF TGCGCCAGCAGCCAAAGTTGGGCGGGACAACCCGAGCAGTTCTTC TRBJ2-1 medium-sized TRBV4-1 -
CASSQNLGELFF TGTGCCAGCAGCCAGAATCTCGGGGAGCTGTTTTTT TRBJ2-2 - TRBV7-2 -
CASTLVAGGANTEAFF TGTGCCAGTACTCTCGTGGCTGGCGGAGCGAACACTGAAGCTTTCTTT TRBJ1-1 - TRBV19 -
CASSGRRNNYNEQFF TGTGCCAGCAGCGGACGGAGGAATAATTACAATGAGCAGTTCTTC TRBJ2-1 - TRBV7-9 -
CASSYGDGSEQYF TGTGCCAGCAGCTACGGGGACGGGAGCGAGCAGTACTTC TRBJ2-7 few TRBV9 -
CASSVGTGVGQPQHF TGTGCCAGCAGCGTCGGGACAGGTGTCGGTCAGCCCCAGCATTTT TRBJ1-5 few TRBV9 TRBD1
CASSPWDERLYEQYF TGTGCCAGCAGTCCGTGGGATGAGCGTCTCTACGAGCAGTACTTC TRBJ2-7 - TRBV27 -
CASSFVRDREEAFF TGTGCCAGCAGTTTCGTGCGGGACAGGGAAGAAGCTTTCTTT TRBJ1-1 - TRBV27 TRBD1
CASSLDGTYTDTQYF TGTGCCAGCAGCTTAGATGGGACCTACACAGATACGCAGTATTTT TRBJ2-3 - TRBV11-2 -
CASSKSGIQETQYF TGTGCCAGCAGCAAGAGCGGGATCCAAGAGACCCAGTACTTC TRBJ2-5 - TRBV7-9 TRBD2
CASRGQNYGYTF TGTGCCAGCAGAGGGCAAAACTATGGCTACACCTTC TRBJ1-2 - TRBV5-6 -
CASSPQGGTQYF TGTGCCAGCAGCCCCCAGGGCGGTACGCAGTATTTT TRBJ2-3 - TRBV7-9 -
CASSESGLAGLLSYNEQFF TGTGCCAGCAGTGAATCGGGACTAGCGGGGTTACTCTCCTACAATGAGCAGTTCTTC TRBJ2-1 once TRBV6-1 TRBD2
CASSVTGGRETQYF TGTGCCAGCAGTGTGACAGGGGGGCGAGAGACCCAGTACTTC TRBJ2-5 - TRBV6-1 TRBD1
CASTGEGLGEQYF TGTGCCAGCACAGGGGAGGGCCTGGGCGAGCAGTACTTC TRBJ2-7 - TRBV11-3 -
CASSSAKRGYNEQFF TGTGCCAGCAGCTCCGCCAAGCGGGGTTACAATGAGCAGTTCTTC TRBJ2-1 - TRBV5-6 TRBD2
CVSSQDPGVGNQPQHF TGCGTCAGCAGCCAAGACCCAGGGGTGGGCAATCAGCCCCAGCATTTT TRBJ1-5 - TRBV4-1 -
CAISGEIDTQYF TGTGCCATCAGTGGCGAGATTGATACGCAGTATTTT TRBJ2-3 - TRBV10-3 -
CASSLVRDTEAFF TGCGCCAGCAGCTTGGTCAGGGATACTGAAGCTTTCTTT TRBJ1-1 - TRBV5-1 -
CASSLQGTDNSPLHF TGCGCCAGCAGCTTGCAGGGGACGGATAATTCACCCCTCCACTTT TRBJ1-6 - TRBV5-1 -
CAISEPTTSANTGELFF TGTGCCATCAGTGAGCCGACGACTAGCGCGAACACCGGGGAGCTGTTTTTT TRBJ2-2 once TRBV10-3 TRBD2
CAISGTRSETQYF TGTGCCATCAGCGGGACTAGATCAGAGACCCAGTACTTC TRBJ2-5 - TRBV10-3 TRBD2
CASSMADRAQETQYF TGTGCCAGTAGTATGGCGGACAGGGCGCAAGAGACCCAGTACTTC TRBJ2-5 - TRBV19 TRBD1
CASSLVAQETQYF TGTGCCAGCAGCCTTGTCGCCCAAGAGACCCAGTACTTC TRBJ2-5 - TRBV28 -
CASRGTPGGEQYF TGCGCCAGCAGAGGGACCCCCGGGGGCGAGCAGTACTTC TRBJ2-7 - TRBV10-2 -